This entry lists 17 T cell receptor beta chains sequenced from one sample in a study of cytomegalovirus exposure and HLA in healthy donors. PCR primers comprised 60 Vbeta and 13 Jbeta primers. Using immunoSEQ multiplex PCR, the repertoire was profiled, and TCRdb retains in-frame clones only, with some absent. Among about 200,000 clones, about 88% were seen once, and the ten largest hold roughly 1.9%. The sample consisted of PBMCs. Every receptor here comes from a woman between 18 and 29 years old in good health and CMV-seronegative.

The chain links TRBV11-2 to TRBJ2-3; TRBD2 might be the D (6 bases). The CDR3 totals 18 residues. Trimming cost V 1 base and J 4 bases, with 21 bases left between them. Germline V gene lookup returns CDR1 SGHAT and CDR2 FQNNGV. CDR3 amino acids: CASSLVPAAGTGADTQYF. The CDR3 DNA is TGTGCCAGCAGCTTAGTGCCCGCAGCCGGGACTGGGGCAGATACGCAGTATTTT.

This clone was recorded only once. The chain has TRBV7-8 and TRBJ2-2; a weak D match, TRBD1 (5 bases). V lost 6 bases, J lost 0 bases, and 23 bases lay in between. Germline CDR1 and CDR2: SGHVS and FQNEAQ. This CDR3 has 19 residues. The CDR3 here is CASRYSETGRNPNTGELFF. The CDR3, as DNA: TGTGCCAGCAGATATTCAGAAACAGGCAGAAACCCGAACACCGGGGAGCTGTTTTTT.

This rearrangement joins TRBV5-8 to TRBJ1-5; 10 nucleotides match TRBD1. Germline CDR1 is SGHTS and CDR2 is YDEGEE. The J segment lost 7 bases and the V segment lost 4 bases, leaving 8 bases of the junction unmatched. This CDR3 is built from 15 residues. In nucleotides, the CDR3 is TGTGCCAGCAGCACTCGGACAGGGGGAGGACAGCCCCAGCATTTT. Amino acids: CASSTRTGGGQPQHF. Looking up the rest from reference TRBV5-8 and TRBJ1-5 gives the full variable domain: EAGVTQSPTHLIKTRGQQATLRCSPISGHTSVYWYQQALGLGLQFLLWYDEGEERNRGNFPPRFSGRQFPNYSSELNVNALELEDSALYLCASSTRTGGGQPQHFGDGTRLSIL.

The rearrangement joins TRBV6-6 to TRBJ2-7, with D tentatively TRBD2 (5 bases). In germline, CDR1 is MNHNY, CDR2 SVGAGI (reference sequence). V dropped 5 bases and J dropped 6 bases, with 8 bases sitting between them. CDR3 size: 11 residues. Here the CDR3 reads CASSLAGEQYF. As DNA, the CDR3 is TGTGCCAGCAGTCTAGCCGGCGAGCAGTACTTC.

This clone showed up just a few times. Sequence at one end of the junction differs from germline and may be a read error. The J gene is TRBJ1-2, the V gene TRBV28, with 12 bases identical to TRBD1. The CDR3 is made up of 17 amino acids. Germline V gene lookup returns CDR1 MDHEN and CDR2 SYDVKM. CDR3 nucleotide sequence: TGTGCCAGCAGATTATCCGGGACAGGGGGCATCTACTATGGCTACACCTTC. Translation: CASRLSGTGGIYYGYTF.

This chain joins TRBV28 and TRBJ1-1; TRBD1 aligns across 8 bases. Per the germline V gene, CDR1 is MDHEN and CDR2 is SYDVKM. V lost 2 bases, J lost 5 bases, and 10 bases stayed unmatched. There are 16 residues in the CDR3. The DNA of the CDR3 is TGTGCCAGCAGTTTAAACTCGGGACAGGCTTCAACTGAAGCTTTCTTT. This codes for CASSLNSGQASTEAFF.

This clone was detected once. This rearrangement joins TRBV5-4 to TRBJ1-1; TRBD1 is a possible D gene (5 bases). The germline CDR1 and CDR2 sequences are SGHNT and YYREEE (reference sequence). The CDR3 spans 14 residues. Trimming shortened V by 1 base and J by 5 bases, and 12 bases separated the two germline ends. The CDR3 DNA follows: TGTGCCAGCAGCTTGCTTGGGAAGGGGACTGAAGCTTTCTTT. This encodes CASSLLGKGTEAFF.

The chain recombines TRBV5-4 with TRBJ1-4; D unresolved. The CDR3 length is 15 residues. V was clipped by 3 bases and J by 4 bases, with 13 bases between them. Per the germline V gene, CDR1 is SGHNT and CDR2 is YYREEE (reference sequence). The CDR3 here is CASSSRVGNNEKLFF. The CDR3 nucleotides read TGTGCCAGCAGCTCCCGGGTCGGTAATAATGAAAAACTGTTTTTT.

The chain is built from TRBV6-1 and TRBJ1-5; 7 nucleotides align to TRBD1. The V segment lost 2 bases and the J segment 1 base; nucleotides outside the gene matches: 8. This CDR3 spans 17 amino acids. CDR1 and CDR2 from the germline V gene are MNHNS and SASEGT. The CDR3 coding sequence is TGTGCCAGCAGTGAAATTGCAGGGGGTATAAGCAATCAGCCCCAGCATTTT. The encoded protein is CASSEIAGGISNQPQHF.

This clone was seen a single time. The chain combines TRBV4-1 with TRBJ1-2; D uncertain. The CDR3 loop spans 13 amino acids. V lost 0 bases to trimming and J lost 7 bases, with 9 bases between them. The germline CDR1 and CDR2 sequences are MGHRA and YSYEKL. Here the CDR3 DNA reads TGCGCCAGCAGCCAAGATCGAAGCGGTGGCTACACCTTC. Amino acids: CASSQDRSGGYTF.

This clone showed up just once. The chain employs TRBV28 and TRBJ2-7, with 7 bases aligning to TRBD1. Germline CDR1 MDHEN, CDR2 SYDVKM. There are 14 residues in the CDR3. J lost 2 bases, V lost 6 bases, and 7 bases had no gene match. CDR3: CASSSGQLPYEQYF. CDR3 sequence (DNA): TGTGCCAGCAGCTCGGGACAGCTCCCCTACGAGCAGTACTTC.

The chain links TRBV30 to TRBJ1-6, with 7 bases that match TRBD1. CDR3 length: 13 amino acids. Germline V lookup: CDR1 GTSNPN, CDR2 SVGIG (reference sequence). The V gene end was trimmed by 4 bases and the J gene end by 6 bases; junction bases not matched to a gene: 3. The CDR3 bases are TGTGCCTGGACCGGACAGGCTAATTCACCCCTCCACTTT. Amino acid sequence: CAWTGQANSPLHF.

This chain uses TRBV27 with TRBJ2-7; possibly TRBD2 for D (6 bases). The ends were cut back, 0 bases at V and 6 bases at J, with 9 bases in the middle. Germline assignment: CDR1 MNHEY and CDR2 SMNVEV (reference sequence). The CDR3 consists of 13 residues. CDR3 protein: CASSLSVGLEQYF. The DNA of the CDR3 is TGTGCCAGCAGTTTATCTGTGGGACTCGAGCAGTACTTC.

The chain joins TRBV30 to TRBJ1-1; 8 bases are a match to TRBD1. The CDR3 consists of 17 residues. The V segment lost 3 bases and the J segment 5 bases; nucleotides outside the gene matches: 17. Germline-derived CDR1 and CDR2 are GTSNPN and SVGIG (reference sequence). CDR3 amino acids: CAWSEGAGGLVGTEAFF. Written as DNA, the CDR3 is TGTGCCTGGAGCGAGGGGGCAGGGGGCCTGGTCGGGACTGAAGCTTTCTTT. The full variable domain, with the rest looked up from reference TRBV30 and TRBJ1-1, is SQTIHQWPATLVQPVGSPLSLECTVEGTSNPNLYWYRQAAGRGLQLLFYSVGIGQISSEVPQNLSASRPQDRQFILSSKKLLLSDSGFYLCAWSEGAGGLVGTEAFFGQGTRLTVV.

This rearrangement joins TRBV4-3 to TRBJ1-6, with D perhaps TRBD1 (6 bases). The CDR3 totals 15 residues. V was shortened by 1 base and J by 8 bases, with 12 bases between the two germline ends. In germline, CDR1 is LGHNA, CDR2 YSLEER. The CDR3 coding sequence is TGCGCCAGCAGCCAAGGGACAGCTATATATTCACCCCTCCACTTT. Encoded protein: CASSQGTAIYSPLHF.

In DNA form, the CDR3 reads TGCGCCAGCAGCCAAGTCCTCAATGAGCAGTTCTTC. It specifies CASSQVLNEQFF. The chain joins TRBV4-1 to TRBJ2-1; D not resolved. V was pared by 1 base and J by 6 bases, with 4 bases between. Germline CDR1 is MGHRA and CDR2 is YSYEKL. CDR3 size: 12 residues.

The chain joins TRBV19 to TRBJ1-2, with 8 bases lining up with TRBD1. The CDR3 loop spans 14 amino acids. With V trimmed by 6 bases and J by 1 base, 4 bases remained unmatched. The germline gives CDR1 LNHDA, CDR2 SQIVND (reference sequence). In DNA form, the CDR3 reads TGTGCCAGTAGAGACAGGGGAGGTAACTATGGCTACACCTTC. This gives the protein CASRDRGGNYGYTF.